The TCR beta chain described here comes from a study of blood T cell repertoires in COVID-19. The data were produced by immunoSEQ multiplex PCR, yet TCRdb's version contains in-frame clones alone and is incomplete. Of 90,000 to 100,000 clones listed, over 75% are singletons. This clonotype was sampled from a man aged 55-75 years with acute or convalescent COVID-19. What was sequenced was peripheral blood.

CDR3 amino acids: CASSQGTTSSYEQYF. The DNA for the CDR3 is TGCGCCAGCAGCCAAGGTACAACTAGCTCCTACGAGCAGTACTTC. The chain uses TRBV4-3 and TRBJ2-7, with TRBD2 as a possible D gene (5 bases). The CDR3 is 15 amino acids. The V gene's germline CDR1 is LGHNA and CDR2 YSLEER. Trimming stripped 1 base from V and 0 bases from J, with 10 bases between.